This T cell receptor beta chain was recovered during a study of CD8 T cells in Susac syndrome. RNA totalling roughly 0.45 to 1 ug underwent reverse transcription with random hexamers. TCRdb processed the immunoSEQ multiplex PCR reads anew with MiXCR; each CDR3 protein has one entry. Here the sample spans just under 150,000 distinct CDR3 sequences, roughly 94% being singletons. Specimen: CD4+ T cells from PBMCs. The TCR was taken from a human donor in good health.

The CDR3 sequence is CASRAGTTSSYEQYF. The CDR3 region has the DNA TGTGCCAGCAGAGCCGGGACTACCAGCTCCTACGAGCAGTACTTC. The chain combines TRBV27 with TRBJ2-7, with 7 bases matching TRBD2. The CDR3 runs to 15 residues. After removal of 6 bases from V and 0 bases from J, the junction contained 8 bases not matched to a gene. Germline CDR1 is MNHEY and CDR2 is SMNVEV (reference sequence).